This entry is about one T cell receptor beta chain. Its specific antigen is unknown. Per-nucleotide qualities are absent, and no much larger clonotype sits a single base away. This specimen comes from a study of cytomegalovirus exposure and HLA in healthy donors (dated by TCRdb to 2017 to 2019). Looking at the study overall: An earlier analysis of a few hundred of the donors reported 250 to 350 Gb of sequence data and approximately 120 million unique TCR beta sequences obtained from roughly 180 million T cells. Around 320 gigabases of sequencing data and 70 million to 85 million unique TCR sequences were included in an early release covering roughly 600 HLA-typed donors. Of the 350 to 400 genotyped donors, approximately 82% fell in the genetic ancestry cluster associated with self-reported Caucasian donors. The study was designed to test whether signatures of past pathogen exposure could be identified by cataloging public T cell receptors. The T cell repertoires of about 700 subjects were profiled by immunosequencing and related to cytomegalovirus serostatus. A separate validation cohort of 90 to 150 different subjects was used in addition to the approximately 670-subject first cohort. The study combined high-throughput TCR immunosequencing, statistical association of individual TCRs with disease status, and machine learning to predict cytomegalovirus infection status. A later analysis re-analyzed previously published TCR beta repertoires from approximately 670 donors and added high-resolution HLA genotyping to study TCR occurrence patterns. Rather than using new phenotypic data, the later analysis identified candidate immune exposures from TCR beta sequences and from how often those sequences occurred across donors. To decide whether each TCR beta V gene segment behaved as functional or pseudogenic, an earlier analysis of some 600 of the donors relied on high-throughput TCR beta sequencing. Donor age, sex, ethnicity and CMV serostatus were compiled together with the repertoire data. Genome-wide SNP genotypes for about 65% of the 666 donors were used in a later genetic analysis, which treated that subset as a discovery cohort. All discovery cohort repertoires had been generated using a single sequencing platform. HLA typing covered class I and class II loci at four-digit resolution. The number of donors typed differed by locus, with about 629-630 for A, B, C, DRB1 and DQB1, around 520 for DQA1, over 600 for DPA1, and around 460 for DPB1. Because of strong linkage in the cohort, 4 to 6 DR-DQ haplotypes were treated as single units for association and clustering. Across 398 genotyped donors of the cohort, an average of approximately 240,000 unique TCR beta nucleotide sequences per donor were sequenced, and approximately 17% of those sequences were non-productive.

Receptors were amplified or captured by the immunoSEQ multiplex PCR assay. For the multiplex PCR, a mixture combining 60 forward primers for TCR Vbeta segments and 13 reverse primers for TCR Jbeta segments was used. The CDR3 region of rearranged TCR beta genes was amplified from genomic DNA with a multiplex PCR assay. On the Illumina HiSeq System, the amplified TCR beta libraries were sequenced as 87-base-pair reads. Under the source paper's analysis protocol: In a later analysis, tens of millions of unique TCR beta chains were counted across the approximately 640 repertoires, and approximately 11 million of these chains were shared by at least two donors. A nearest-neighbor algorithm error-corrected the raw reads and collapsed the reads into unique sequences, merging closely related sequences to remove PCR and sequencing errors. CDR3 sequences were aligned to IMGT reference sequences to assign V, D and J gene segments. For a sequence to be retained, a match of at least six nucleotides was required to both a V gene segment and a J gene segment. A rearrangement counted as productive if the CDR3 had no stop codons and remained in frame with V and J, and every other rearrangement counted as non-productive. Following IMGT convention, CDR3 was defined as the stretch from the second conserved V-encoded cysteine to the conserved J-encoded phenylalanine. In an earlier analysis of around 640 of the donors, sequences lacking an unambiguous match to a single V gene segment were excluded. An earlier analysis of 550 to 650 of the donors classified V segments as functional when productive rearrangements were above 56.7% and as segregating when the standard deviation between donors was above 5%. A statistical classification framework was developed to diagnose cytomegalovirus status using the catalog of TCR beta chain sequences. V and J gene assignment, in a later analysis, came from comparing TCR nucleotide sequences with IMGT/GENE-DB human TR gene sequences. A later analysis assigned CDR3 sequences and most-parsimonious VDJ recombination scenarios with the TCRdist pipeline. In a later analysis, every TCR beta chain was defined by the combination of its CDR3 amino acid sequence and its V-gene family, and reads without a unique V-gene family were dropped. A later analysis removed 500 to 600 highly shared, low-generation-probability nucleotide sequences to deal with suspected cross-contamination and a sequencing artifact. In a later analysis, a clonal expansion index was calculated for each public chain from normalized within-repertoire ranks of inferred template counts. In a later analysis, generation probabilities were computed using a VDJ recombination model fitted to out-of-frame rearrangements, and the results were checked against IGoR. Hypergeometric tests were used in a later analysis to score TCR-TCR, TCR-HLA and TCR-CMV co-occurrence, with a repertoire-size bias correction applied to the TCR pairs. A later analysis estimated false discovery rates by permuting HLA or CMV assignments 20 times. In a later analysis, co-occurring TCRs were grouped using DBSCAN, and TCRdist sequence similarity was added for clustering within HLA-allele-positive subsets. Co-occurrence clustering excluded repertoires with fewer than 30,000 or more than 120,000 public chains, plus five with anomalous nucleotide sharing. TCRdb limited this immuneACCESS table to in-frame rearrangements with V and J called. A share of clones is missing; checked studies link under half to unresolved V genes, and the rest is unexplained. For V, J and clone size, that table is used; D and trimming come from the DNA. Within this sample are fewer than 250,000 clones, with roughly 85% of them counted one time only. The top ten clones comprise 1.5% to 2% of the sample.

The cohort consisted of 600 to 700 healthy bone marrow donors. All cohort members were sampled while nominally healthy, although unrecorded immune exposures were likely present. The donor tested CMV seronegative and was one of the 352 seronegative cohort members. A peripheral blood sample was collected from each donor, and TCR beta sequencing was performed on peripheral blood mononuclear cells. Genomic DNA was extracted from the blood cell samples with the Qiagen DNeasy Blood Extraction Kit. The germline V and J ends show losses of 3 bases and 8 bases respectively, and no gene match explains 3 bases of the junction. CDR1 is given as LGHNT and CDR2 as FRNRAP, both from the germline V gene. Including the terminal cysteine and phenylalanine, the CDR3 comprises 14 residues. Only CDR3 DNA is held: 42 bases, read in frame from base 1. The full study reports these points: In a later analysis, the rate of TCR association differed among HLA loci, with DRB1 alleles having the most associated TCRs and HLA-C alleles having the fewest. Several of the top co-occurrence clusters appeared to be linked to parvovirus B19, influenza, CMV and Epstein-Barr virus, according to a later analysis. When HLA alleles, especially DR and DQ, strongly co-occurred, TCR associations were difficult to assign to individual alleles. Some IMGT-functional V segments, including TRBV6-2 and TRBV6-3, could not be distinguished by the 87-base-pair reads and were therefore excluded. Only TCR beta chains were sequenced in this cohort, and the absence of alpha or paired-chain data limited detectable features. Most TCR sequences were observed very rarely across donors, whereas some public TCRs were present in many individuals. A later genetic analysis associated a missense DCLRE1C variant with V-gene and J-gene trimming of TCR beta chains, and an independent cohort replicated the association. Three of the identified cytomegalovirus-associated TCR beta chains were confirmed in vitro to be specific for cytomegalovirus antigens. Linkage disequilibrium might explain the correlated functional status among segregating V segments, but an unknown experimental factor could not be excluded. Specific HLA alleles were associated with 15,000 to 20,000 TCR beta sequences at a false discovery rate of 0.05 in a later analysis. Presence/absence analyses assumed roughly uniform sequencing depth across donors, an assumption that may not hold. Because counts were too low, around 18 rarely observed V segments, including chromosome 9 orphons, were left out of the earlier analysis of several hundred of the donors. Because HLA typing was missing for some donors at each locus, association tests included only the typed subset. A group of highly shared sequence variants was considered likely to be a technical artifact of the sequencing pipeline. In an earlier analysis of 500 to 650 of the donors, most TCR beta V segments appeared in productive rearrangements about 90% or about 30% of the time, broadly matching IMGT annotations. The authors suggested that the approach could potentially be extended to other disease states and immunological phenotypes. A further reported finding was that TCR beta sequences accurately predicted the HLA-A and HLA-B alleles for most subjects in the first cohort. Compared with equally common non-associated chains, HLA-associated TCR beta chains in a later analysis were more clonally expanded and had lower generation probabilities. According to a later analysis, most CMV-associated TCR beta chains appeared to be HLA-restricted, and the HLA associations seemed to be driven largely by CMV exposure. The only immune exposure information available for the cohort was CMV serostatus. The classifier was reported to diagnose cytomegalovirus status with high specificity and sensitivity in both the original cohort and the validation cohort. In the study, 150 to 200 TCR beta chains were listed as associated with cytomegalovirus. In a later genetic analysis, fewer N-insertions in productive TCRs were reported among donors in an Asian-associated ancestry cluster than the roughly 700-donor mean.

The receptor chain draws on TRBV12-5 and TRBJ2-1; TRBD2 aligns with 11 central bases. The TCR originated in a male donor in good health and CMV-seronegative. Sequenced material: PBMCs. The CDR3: CASGLLAGAHEQFF. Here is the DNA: TGTGCTAGTGGTTTACTAGCGGGAGCCCATGAGCAGTTCTTC.